The clone carrying this TCR beta chain has only a few counts. Its antigen is undetermined. The sample comes from a study of T cell responses to AZD1222 COVID-19 vaccine. Assay: immunoSEQ multiplex PCR; the TCRdb copy retains only in-frame clones and omits some. The table includes 150,000 to 200,000 clones, approximately 95% detected once. Study-wide results and limits: Seropositive at baseline were only 5 or 6 AZD1222 recipients.

The CDR3 length is 19 residues. Source: peripheral blood, taken on day 0 of AZD1222 vaccination. This chain links TRBV21-1 with TRBJ1-4. TRBV21-1 represents a pseudogene. The receptor was derived from an adult in good health. The CDR3 DNA follows: TGTGCCAGCAGCCCCGAGGGAAGCGATGGGGAGGCCCAGGGGGAAAAACTGTTTTTT. Its protein is CASSPEGSDGEAQGEKLFF.